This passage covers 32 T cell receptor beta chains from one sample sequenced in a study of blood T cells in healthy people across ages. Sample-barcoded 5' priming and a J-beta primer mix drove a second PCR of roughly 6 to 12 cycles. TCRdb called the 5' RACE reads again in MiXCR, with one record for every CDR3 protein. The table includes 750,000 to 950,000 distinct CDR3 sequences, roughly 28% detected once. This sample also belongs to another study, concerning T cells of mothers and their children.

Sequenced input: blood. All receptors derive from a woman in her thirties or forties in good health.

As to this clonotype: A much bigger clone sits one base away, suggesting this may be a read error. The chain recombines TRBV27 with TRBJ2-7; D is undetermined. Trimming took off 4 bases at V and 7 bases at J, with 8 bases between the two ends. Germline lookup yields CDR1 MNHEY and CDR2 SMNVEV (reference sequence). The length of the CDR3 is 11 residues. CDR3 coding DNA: TGTGCCAGCAGTTCCAAAATTGAGCAGTACTTC. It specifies CASSSKIEQYF.

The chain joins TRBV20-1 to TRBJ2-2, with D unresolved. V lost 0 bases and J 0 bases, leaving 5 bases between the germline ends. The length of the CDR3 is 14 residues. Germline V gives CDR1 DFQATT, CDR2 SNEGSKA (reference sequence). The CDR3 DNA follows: TGCAGTGCTAGAGATAACGCGAACACCGGGGAGCTGTTTTTT. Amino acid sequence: CSARDNANTGELFF.

This CDR3 is CAWDSGGNEQFF. CDR3 nucleotides: TGTGCCTGGGACAGCGGAGGAAATGAGCAGTTCTTC. V is TRBV30 and J is TRBJ2-7; D could derive from TRBD1 or TRBD2 (5 bases each). The DNA end is a closer match to TRBJ2-1, so the J assignment may be wrong. Looked up from germline, CDR1 is GTSNPN and CDR2 is SVGIG (reference sequence). The CDR3 is 12 amino acids.

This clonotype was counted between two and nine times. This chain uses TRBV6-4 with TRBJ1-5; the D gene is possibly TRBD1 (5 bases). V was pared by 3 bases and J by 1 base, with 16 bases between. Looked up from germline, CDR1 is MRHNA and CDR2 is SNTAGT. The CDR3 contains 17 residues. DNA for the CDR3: TGTGCCAGCAGTGAGGGGAAGACAGTTACGAGCAATCAGCCCCAGCATTTT. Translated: CASSEGKTVTSNQPQHF.

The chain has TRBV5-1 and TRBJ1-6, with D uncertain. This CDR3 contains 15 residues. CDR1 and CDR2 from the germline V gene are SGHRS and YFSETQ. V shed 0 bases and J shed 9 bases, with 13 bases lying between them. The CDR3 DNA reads TGCGCCAGCAGCTTGGGGGGTAGTAGTAGTTCACCCCTCCACTTT. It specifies CASSLGGSSSSPLHF.

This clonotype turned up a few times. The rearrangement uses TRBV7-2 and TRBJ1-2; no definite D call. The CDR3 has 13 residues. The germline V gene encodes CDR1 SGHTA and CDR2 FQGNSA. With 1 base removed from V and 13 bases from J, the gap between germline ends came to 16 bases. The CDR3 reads CASSLVEEDVVTF. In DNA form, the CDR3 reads TGTGCCAGCAGCTTAGTAGAGGAGGACGTGGTCACCTTC.

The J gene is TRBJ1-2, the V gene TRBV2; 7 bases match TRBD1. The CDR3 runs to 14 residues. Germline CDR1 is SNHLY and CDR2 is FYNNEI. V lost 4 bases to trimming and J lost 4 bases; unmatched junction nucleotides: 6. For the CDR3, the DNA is TGTGCCAGCAGTGGGACAGGCCAGGGCTATGGCTACACCTTC. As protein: CASSGTGQGYGYTF.

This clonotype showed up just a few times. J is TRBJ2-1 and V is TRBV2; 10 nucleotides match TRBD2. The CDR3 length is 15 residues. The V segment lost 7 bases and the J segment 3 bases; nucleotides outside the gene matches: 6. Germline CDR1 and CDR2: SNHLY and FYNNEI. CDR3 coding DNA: TGTGCCAGCAAAACAGCGGGGGGGCGCTACAATGAGCAGTTCTTC. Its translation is CASKTAGGRYNEQFF.

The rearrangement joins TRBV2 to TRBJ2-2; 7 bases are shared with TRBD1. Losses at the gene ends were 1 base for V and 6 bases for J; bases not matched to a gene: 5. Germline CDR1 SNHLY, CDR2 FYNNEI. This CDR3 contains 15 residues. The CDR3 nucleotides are TGTGCCAGCAGTGAAGGACAGGGCTTGGCCGGGGAGCTGTTTTTT. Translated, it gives CASSEGQGLAGELFF. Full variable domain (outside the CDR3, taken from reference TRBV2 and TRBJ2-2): EPEVTQTPSHQVTQMGQEVILRCVPISNHLYFYWYRQILGQKVEFLVSFYNNEISEKSEIFDDQFSVERPDGSNFTLKIRSTKLEDSAMYFCASSEGQGLAGELFFGEGSRLTVL.

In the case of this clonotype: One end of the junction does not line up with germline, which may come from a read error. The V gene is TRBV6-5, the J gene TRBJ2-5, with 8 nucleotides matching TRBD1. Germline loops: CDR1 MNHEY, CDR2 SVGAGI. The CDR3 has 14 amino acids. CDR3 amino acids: CAGSFGTGQETQYF. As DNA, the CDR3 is TGTGCCGGCAGTTTTGGGACAGGCCAAGAGACCCAGTACTTC.

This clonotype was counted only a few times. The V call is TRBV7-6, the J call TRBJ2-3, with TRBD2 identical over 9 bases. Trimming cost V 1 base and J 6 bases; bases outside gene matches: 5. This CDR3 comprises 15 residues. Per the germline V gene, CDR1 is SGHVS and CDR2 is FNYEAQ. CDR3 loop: CASSLGPTSGDTQYF. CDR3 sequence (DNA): TGTGCCAGCAGCTTAGGGCCCACTAGCGGGGATACGCAGTATTTT.

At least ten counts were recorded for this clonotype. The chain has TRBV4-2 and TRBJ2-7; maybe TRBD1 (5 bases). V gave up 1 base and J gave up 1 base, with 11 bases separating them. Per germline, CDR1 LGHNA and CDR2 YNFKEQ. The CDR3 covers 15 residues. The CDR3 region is CASSQARQGSYEQYF. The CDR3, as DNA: TGTGCCAGCAGCCAAGCGCGCCAGGGTTCCTACGAGCAGTACTTC.

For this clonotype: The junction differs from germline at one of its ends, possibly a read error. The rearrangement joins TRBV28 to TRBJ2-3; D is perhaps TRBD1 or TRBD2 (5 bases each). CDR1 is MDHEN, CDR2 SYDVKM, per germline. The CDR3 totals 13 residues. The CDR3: CASTSGSTDAQYF. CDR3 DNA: TGTGCCAGCACCTCAGGGAGCACAGATGCGCAGTATTTT.

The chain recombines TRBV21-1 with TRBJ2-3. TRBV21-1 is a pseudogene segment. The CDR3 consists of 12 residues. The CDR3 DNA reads TGTGCCAGCAGCGAAACGCCGGATACGCAGTATTTT. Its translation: CASSETPDTQYF.

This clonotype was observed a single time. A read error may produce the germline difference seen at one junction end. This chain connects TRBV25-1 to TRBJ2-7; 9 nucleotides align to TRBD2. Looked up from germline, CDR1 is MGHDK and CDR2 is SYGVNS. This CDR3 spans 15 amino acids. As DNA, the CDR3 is TGTCCCAGCAGTGAACGGGCGGGGGGGTTCTACGAGCAGTACTTC. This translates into CPSSERAGGFYEQYF.

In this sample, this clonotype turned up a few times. The CDR3 coding sequence is TGTGCCAGCTCAACAGGCGGGACTAGGGGGGCCAACGTCCTGACTTTC. Translating gives CASSTGGTRGANVLTF. The chain employs TRBV18 and TRBJ2-6; 8 bases line up with TRBD2. Per the germline V gene, CDR1 is KGHSH and CDR2 is LQKENI. V shed 5 bases and J 4 bases; nucleotides not matched to a gene: 7. The CDR3 loop spans 16 amino acids.

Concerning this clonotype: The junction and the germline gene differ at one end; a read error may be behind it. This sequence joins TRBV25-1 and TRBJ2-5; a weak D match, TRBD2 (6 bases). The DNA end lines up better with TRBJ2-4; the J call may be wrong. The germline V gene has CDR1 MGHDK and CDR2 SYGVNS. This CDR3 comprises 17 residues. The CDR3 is CASSAPQGGAQKSIQYF. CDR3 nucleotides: TGTGCCAGCAGCGCCCCCCAAGGAGGGGCCCAAAAAAGCATTCAGTACTTC.

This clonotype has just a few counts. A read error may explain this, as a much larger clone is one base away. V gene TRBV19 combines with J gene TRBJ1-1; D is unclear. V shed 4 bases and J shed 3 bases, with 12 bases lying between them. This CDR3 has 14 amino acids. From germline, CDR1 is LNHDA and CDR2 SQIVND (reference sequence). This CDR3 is CASSRSWNDTEAFF. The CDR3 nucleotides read TGTGCCAGTAGTAGATCTTGGAATGACACTGAAGCTTTCTTT.

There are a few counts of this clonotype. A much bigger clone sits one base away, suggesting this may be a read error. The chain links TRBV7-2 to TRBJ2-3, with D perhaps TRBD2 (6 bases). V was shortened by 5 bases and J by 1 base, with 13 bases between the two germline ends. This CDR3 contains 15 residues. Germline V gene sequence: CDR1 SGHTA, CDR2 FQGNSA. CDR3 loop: CASSVWASGTDTQYF. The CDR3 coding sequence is TGTGCCAGCAGCGTCTGGGCTAGCGGCACAGATACGCAGTATTTT. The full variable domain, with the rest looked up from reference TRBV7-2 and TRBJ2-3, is GAGVSQSPSNKVTEKGKDVELRCDPISGHTALYWYRQSLGQGLEFLIYFQGNSAPDKSGLPSDRFSAERTGGSVSTLTIQRTQQEDSAVYLCASSVWASGTDTQYFGPGTRLTVL.

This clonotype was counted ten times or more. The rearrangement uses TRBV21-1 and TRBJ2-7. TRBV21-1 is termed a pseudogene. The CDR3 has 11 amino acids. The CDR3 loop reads CASRSKERQYF. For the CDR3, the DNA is TGTGCCAGCAGATCCAAGGAAAGGCAGTACTTC.

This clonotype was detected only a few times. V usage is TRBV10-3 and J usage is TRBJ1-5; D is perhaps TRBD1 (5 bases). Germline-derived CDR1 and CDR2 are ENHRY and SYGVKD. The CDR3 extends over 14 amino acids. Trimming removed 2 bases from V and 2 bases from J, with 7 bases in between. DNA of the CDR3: TGTGCCATCAGTGAGGGACACGGCAATCAGCCCCAGCATTTT. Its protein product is CAISEGHGNQPQHF.

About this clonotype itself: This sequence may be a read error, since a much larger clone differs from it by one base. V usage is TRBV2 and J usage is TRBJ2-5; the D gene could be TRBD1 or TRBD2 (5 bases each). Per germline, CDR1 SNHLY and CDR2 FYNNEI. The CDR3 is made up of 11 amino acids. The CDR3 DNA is TGTGCCGGCAGGTTAGAAGGGGAGCAGTACTTC. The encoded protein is CAGRLEGEQYF.

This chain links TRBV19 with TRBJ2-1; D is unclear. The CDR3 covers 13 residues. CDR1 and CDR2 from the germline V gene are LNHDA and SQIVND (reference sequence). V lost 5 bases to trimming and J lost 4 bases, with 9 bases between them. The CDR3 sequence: CASSAAGYNEQFF. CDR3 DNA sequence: TGTGCCAGTAGTGCGGCAGGATACAATGAGCAGTTCTTC.

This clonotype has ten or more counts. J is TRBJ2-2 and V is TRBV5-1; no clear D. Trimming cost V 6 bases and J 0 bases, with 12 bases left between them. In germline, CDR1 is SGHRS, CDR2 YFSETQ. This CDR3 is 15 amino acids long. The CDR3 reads CASTVDTPNTGELFF. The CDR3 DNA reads TGCGCCAGCACCGTTGACACCCCGAACACCGGGGAGCTGTTTTTT.

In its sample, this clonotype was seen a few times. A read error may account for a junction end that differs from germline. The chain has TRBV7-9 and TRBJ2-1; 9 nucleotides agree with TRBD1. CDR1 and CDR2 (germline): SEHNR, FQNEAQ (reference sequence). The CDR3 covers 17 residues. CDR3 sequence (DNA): TGTGCCAGCAGCTTGTCGGCGACAGGGGGGAAATACAGTGAGCAGTTCTTC. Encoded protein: CASSLSATGGKYSEQFF.

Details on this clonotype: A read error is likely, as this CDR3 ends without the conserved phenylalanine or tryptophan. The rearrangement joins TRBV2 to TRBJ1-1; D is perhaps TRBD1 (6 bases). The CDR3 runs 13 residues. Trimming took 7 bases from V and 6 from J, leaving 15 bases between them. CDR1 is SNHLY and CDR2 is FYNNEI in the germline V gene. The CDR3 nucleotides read TGTGCCAGCAATTACCAGGGGACCCCTGAAGCTTTCTGT. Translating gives CASNYQGTPEAFC.

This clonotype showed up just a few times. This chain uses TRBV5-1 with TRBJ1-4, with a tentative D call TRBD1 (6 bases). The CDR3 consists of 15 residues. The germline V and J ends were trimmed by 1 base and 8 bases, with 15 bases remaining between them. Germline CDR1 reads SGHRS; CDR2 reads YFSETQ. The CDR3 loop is CASSLSGRQDEKLFF. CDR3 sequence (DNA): TGCGCCAGCAGCTTGTCGGGACGACAGGACGAAAAACTGTTTTTT.

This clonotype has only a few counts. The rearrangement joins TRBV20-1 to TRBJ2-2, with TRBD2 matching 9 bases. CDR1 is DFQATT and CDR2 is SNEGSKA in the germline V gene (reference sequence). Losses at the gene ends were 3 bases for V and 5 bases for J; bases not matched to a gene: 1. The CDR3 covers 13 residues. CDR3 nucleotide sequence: TGCAGTGCTAGTCTAGCGGGGACCGGGGAGCTGTTTTTT. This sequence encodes CSASLAGTGELFF.

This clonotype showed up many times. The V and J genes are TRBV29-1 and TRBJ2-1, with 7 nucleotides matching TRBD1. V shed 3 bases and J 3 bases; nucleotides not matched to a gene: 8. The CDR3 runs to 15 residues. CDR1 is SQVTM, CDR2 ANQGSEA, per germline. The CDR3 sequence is CSVEGLGGIYNEQFF. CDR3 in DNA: TGCAGCGTTGAGGGTTTAGGGGGCATCTACAATGAGCAGTTCTTC.

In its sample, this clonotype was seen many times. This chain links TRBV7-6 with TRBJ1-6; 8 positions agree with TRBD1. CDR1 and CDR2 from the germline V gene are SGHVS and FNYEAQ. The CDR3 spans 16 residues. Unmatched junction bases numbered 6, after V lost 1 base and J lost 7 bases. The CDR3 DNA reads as TGTGCCAGCAGCTTAGGCAACAGGGGGGCCAATTCACCCCTCCACTTT. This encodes CASSLGNRGANSPLHF.

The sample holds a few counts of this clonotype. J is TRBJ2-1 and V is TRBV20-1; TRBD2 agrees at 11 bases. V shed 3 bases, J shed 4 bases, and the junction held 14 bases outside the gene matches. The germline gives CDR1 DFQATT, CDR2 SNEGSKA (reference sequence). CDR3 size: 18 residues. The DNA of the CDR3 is TGCAGTGCTAGTAGGGCTATTAGCGGGGGGGGGAATTACAATGAGCAGTTCTTC. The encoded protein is CSASRAISGGGNYNEQFF.

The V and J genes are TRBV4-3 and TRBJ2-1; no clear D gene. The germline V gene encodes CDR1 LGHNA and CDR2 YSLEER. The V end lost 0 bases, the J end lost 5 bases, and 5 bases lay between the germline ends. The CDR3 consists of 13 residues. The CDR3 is CASSQEVNNEQFF. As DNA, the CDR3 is TGCGCCAGCAGCCAAGAGGTAAACAATGAGCAGTTCTTC.